The 17 T cell receptor beta chains reported below all come from one sample, sequenced in a study of coeliac disease. Findings of the study overall: Lower clonality than controls marked TRB and TRG repertoires from active celiac intraepithelial and lamina propria samples.

Sequenced by immunoSEQ multiplex PCR; TCRdb stores in-frame clones only, minus some. The sample has 6,000 to 8,500 clones, roughly two thirds seen once; the top ten hold less than 4.5%. The antigens these receptors bind are not known. The sample was lamina propria lymphocytes from the gut. These receptors were collected from a woman aged 18-30 years with active celiac disease.

The gene calls are TRBV30 and TRBJ2-3, with 9 bases fitting TRBD2. The CDR3 has 16 residues. Trimming took 2 bases from V and 2 from J; bases not matched to a gene: 8. Germline CDR1 and CDR2: GTSNPN and SVGIG (reference sequence). This chain's CDR3 is CAWSRGAGGLTDTQYF. The DNA of the CDR3 is TGTGCCTGGAGTAGGGGTGCGGGAGGGCTCACAGATACGCAGTATTTT.

This clone was seen a single time. The rearrangement uses TRBV7-2 and TRBJ2-1; 14 bases map to TRBD2. This CDR3 region has 16 residues. V lost 5 bases and J lost 8; bases outside the gene matches: 8. Looked up from germline, CDR1 is SGHTA and CDR2 is FQGNSA. This CDR3 reads CASSHGLAGGVHEQFF. Written as DNA, the CDR3 is TGTGCCAGCAGCCACGGACTAGCGGGAGGAGTACATGAGCAGTTCTTC.

V and J are TRBV4-1 and TRBJ2-3; 8 positions agree with TRBD1. Germline CDR1 MGHRA, CDR2 YSYEKL. V trimming: 3 bases; J trimming: 6 bases; junction bases outside the gene matches: 11. The CDR3 is 16 amino acids. CDR3: CASSHRGTGPADTQYF. CDR3 nucleotide sequence: TGCGCCAGCAGCCACCGCGGGACAGGCCCGGCGGATACGCAGTATTTT.

The chain has TRBV25-1 and TRBJ1-2; D perhaps matches TRBD1 (5 bases). V dropped 5 bases and J dropped 0 bases, with 7 bases sitting between them. This CDR3 contains 13 residues. Germline values: CDR1 MGHDK, CDR2 SYGVNS. The CDR3 nucleotides are TGTGCCAGCAGTAGGGGAACTAACTATGGCTACACCTTC. It yields the protein CASSRGTNYGYTF.

This clone was recorded only once. The chain uses TRBV5-6 and TRBJ1-1, with 7 bases fitting TRBD1. V shed 5 bases and J 1 base; nucleotides not matched to a gene: 11. In germline, CDR1 is SGHDT, CDR2 YYEEEE. CDR3 length equals 16 residues. CDR3 DNA: TGTGCCAGCAGTATCCACAGGGGTATCGGGAACACTGAAGCTTTCTTT. It specifies CASSIHRGIGNTEAFF.

The chain is built from TRBV27 and TRBJ2-1; TRBD2 agrees at 8 bases. The germline V gene has CDR1 MNHEY and CDR2 SMNVEV (reference sequence). The CDR3 runs 15 residues. The V and J ends lost 6 bases and 7 bases, in that order; junction bases with no gene match: 11. Here the CDR3 DNA reads TGTGCCAGCAGCACTACTAGCGGAGCCAGGAATGAGCAGTTCTTC. Translating gives CASSTTSGARNEQFF.

The rearrangement links TRBV9 to TRBJ2-7, with D perhaps matching TRBD1 (5 bases). The CDR3 contains 13 residues. CDR1 is SGDLS and CDR2 is YYNGEE in the germline V gene. V was trimmed by 0 bases and J by 5 bases, leaving 9 bases between them. This CDR3 is CASSVGQLNEQYF. For the CDR3, the DNA is TGTGCCAGCAGCGTAGGACAGCTGAACGAGCAGTACTTC.

V usage is TRBV10-3 and J usage is TRBJ2-5; no clear D. Germline-derived CDR1 and CDR2 are ENHRY and SYGVKD. V lost 4 bases to trimming and J lost 4 bases, with 7 bases between them. CDR3 length: 12 residues. CDR3 bases: TGTGCCATCAGTGGCGGCGTAGAGACCCAGTACTTC. Its protein is CAISGGVETQYF.

J is TRBJ1-1 and V is TRBV19; a weak D match, TRBD1 (6 bases). Per the germline V gene, CDR1 is LNHDA and CDR2 is SQIVND (reference sequence). The CDR3 runs to 16 residues. Trimming pared 4 bases from V and 3 bases from J, leaving 18 bases between. In nucleotides, the CDR3 is TGTGCCAGTAGTAGGGTAGACAGGTCCAGGGACACTGAAGCTTTCTTT. This translates into CASSRVDRSRDTEAFF.

V is TRBV6-5 and J is TRBJ1-2, with unresolved D. Germline V gene sequence: CDR1 MNHEY, CDR2 SVGAGI. The CDR3 totals 15 residues. V dropped 6 bases and J dropped 14 bases, with 28 bases sitting between them. The CDR3 spells CASSPLLRASMAKTF. The CDR3 DNA sequence: TGTGCCAGCAGCCCCCTCCTGCGGGCTTCTATGGCTAAAACCTTC.

This clone is classed as large. The genes are TRBV6-5 and TRBJ2-3; possibly TRBD2 for D (7 bases). V was cut by 8 bases and J by 6 bases, with 21 bases left in between. In germline, CDR1 is MNHEY, CDR2 SVGAGI. The CDR3 has 15 residues. The CDR3 nucleotides are TGTGCCAGCTGGGCAAAGGGGGGGACAAAGGATACGCAGTATTTT. This translates into CASWAKGGTKDTQYF.

The genes are TRBV5-4 and TRBJ2-5; 8 bases match TRBD1. CDR1 is SGHNT and CDR2 is YYREEE in the germline V gene (reference sequence). V gave up 7 bases and J gave up 4 bases; unmatched junction bases: 9. This CDR3 spans 14 amino acids. This chain's CDR3 is CASRGQGSIETQYF. The CDR3 region has the DNA TGTGCCAGCCGAGGACAGGGCAGTATAGAGACCCAGTACTTC. Filled out from reference TRBV5-4 and TRBJ2-5, the complete variable domain reads ETGVTQSPTHLIKTRGQQVTLRCSSQSGHNTVSWYQQALGQGPQFIFQYYREEENGRGNFPPRFSGLQFPNYSSELNVNALELDDSALYLCASRGQGSIETQYFGPGTRLLVL.

This clone appeared once. V is TRBV5-4 and J is TRBJ2-5; 7 bases align to TRBD1. The V segment lost 4 bases and the J segment 6 bases; nucleotides outside the gene matches: 6. This CDR3 comprises 13 residues. CDR1 and CDR2 (germline): SGHNT, YYREEE (reference sequence). The CDR3 nucleotides are TGTGCCAGCAGCGTGGACAGGTTTAAGACCCAGTACTTC. Its protein product is CASSVDRFKTQYF.

This clone was found once. J is TRBJ2-1 and V is TRBV4-1; TRBD2 matches 9 bases. CDR3 size: 16 residues. V shed 0 bases, J shed 6 bases, and the junction held 6 bases outside the gene matches. From germline, CDR1 is MGHRA and CDR2 YSYEKL. The CDR3 loop is CASSQEVGSGSNEQFF. The DNA for the CDR3 is TGCGCCAGCAGCCAAGAGGTCGGTAGCGGGAGCAATGAGCAGTTCTTC.

This clone was seen only once. The genes are TRBV25-1 and TRBJ2-2, with D uncertain. Germline-derived CDR1 and CDR2 are MGHDK and SYGVNS. Trimming left V 6 bases short and J 0 bases short, with 8 bases between. The CDR3 has 14 amino acids. The CDR3 sequence: CASRFDTNTGELFF. CDR3 bases: TGTGCCAGCAGATTTGACACGAACACCGGGGAGCTGTTTTTT.

The rearrangement joins TRBV6-1 to TRBJ2-4; 7 nucleotides agree with TRBD1. The ends lost 1 base at V and 15 bases at J; junction bases unmatched: 18. The CDR3 runs to 16 residues. CDR1 is MNHNS and CDR2 is SASEGT in the germline V gene. DNA of the CDR3: TGTGCCAGCAGTGAAGAAGTGGGAAGAGGGGGCGAAGTGCCGTACTTC. This translates into CASSEEVGRGGEVPYF.

This clone was observed a single time. The V call is TRBV7-2, the J call TRBJ1-4; D gene unclear. Germline V lookup: CDR1 SGHTA, CDR2 FQGNSA. This CDR3 has 15 amino acids. V was shortened by 1 base and J by 7 bases, with 13 bases between the two germline ends. CDR3 DNA: TGTGCCAGCAGCTTAGGGCTCGGAGTTCTTGAAAAACTGTTTTTT. Translating gives CASSLGLGVLEKLFF.